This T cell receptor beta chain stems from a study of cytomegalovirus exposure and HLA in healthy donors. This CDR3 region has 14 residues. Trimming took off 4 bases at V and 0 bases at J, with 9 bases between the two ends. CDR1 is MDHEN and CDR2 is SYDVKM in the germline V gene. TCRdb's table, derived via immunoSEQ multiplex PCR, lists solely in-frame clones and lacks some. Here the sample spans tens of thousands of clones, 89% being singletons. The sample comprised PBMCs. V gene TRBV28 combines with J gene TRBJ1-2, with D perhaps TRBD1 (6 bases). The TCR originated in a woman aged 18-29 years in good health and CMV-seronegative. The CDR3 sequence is CASSSSGANYGYTF. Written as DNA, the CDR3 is TGTGCCAGCAGTTCCTCAGGGGCTAACTATGGCTACACCTTC.